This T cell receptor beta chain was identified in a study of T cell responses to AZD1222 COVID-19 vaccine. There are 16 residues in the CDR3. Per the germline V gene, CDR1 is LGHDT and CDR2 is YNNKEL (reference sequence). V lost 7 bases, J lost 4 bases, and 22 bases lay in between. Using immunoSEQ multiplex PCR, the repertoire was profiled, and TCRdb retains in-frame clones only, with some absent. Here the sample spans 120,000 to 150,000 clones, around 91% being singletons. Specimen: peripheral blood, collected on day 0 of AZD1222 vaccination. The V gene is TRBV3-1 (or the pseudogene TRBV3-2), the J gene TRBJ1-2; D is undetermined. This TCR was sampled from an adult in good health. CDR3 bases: TGTGCCAGCAAACCAAGGGTTCGCGTCCATAGCTATGGCTACACCTTC. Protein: CASKPRVRVHSYGYTF.